The 8 T cell receptor beta chains in this list originate from one sample, sequenced in a study of T cell responses to AZD1222 COVID-19 vaccine. The assay was immunoSEQ multiplex PCR, and TCRdb's table has in-frame clones only and misses some. The repertoire has tens of thousands of clones, about 83% of them found once; the top ten carry about 9.9%. This material consisted of peripheral blood, taken 28 days after the second AZD1222 dose. These receptors all stem from an adult who received the AZD1222 COVID-19 vaccine.

The J gene is TRBJ1-4, the V gene TRBV6-5, with 7 bases matching TRBD1. Germline V gene lookup returns CDR1 MNHEY and CDR2 SVGAGI. V was clipped by 7 bases and J by 5 bases; unmatched bases: 7. The CDR3 extends over 14 amino acids. CDR3 loop: CASTTGQLNEKLFF. The CDR3 nucleotides are TGTGCCAGCACCACGGGACAGCTGAATGAAAAACTGTTTTTT.

The rearrangement joins TRBV7-2 to TRBJ2-7, with TRBD1 matching over 9 bases. The CDR3 sequence is 14 residues long. Germline-derived CDR1 and CDR2 are SGHTA and FQGNSA. Germline trimming cut 3 bases from V and 3 bases from J; bases unmatched to any gene: 3. The DNA for the CDR3 is TGTGCCAGCAGCTTGACAGGGGGGCGCTACGAGCAGTACTTC. This translates into CASSLTGGRYEQYF.

Here the CDR3 DNA reads TGTGCCAGCAGTACGCGGACAGGGAAGACTGAAGCTTTCTTT. Translated, it gives CASSTRTGKTEAFF. The rearrangement uses TRBV6-5 and TRBJ1-1, with 8 bases that match TRBD1. This CDR3 has 14 residues. J lost 5 bases, V lost 5 bases, and 7 bases had no gene match. The germline CDR1 and CDR2 sequences are MNHEY and SVGAGI.

This clone came up once. This CDR3 reads CASSSGTGVYEQYF. The CDR3 nucleotides are TGTGCCAGCAGCTCCGGGACGGGGGTCTACGAGCAGTACTTC. The chain combines TRBV7-8 with TRBJ2-7; TRBD2 might be the D (6 bases). With 4 bases removed from V and 3 bases from J, the gap between germline ends came to 13 bases. This CDR3 has 14 amino acids. Germline CDR1 and CDR2: SGHVS and FQNEAQ.

This chain connects TRBV25-1 to TRBJ2-7; D is uncertain. Germline lookup yields CDR1 MGHDK and CDR2 SYGVNS. The V gene lost 4 bases and the J gene lost 10 bases, with 8 bases spanning the gap. This CDR3 comprises 10 residues. The CDR3 protein is CASSGTDQYF. The CDR3 DNA reads as TGTGCCAGCAGTGGGACGGATCAGTACTTC.

This chain connects TRBV11-3 to TRBJ2-1; weak D call: TRBD2 (6 bases). This CDR3 has 16 amino acids. The germline CDR1 and CDR2 sequences are SGHNT and YENEEA. V lost 3 bases to trimming and J lost 6 bases, with 18 bases between them. CDR3 coding DNA: TGTGCCAGCAGCTTTGGGGGGATAGAGCGGGCCAATGAGCAGTTCTTC. Protein sequence: CASSFGGIERANEQFF.

V is TRBV6-6 and J is TRBJ1-1; the D is unclear. CDR3 size: 14 residues. V lost 7 bases, J lost 5 bases, and 17 bases lay in between. Germline lookup yields CDR1 MNHNY and CDR2 SVGAGI (reference sequence). DNA of the CDR3: TGTGCCAGCAACCGAGACCACGGTGGGACTGAAGCTTTCTTT. This translates into CASNRDHGGTEAFF.

The chain recombines TRBV28 with TRBJ1-5; no clear D gene. V was trimmed by 4 bases and J by 3 bases, leaving 7 bases between them. The CDR3 runs 13 residues. The germline gives CDR1 MDHEN, CDR2 SYDVKM. CDR3 DNA: TGTGCCAGCAGTTCCGGACTCAATCAGCCCCAGCATTTT. Its translation is CASSSGLNQPQHF.